This T cell receptor beta chain appears in the sequencing data of a study of T cell responses to AZD1222 COVID-19 vaccine (dated by TCRdb to about 2021). Context from the whole study: AZD1222 recipients given second doses at about 4 weeks or at about 12 weeks were pooled, since spike-specific TCR depth and breadth were not found to differ between the two schedules. A total of 230 to 250 trial participants underwent TCR sequencing, of whom nearly 210 had received two doses of AZD1222 and some 25 had received two doses of the MenACWY control vaccine. Trial participants were enrolled by age into 18-55, 56-69 and 70-plus year subgroups, with roughly 160, 29 and 62 TCR-sequenced participants respectively. The full study reports these points: Most participants were white British and females outnumbered males, and the authors suggested that clonal diversity may have been underestimated. Conclusions about previously exposed vaccinees are limited, since just five to seven AZD1222 recipients were seropositive for SARS-CoV-2 at baseline. In the small 56-69-year group, the increase in depth fell short of significance, most likely because of low power. Vaccine-associated CD4 TCRs spanned the whole spike protein, with dominant responses in regions 160-218 and 743-854. Spike-specific TCR breadth and depth rose significantly after two AZD1222 doses compared with day 0 and with MenACWY recipients. Because no samples from the day 14 peak response were available, repertoires could be characterized only after the peak T cell response. Epitopes outside the regions mutated in the B.1.351 and B.1.1.7 variants were reportedly recognized by nearly half of the unique spike-specific TCRs.

The CDR3 regions of human TCRbeta chains were analyzed by immunosequencing. For the original study's pipeline: TCRs in the repertoires were compared against a reference library of SARS-CoV-2-specific TCRs that had been generated with the MIRA antigen-specificity platform. Breadth was defined as the fraction of unique TCRs that were SARS-CoV-2-associated, and depth was defined as the fraction of total T cells that were SARS-CoV-2-associated. Each spike-specific TCR was assigned to its reactive spike region and to a CD4 or CD8 class using the MIRA data. Log10-transformed breadth and depth values were compared by one-way ANOVA with Sidak's multiple comparisons tests. The table comes from immuneACCESS by way of TCRdb, which keeps in-frame sequences with V and J called. Part of the clones is missing from these tables; in studies checked, under half for an unresolved V gene and the rest for unknown reasons. The DNA gave D and trimming, while V, J and clone size come from that table. Within this sample are around 110,000 clones, with 85% to 95% of them counted one time only. The leading ten clones occupy 2.5% to 3.5% of the sample.

Taken with the paper, the label for time point translates to: baseline before first vaccination. The vaccinee samples were drawn from two UK trials, COV001 and COV002, one of which was a single-blind randomized controlled phase 2/3 trial testing AZD1222 (ChAdOx1 nCoV-19) in healthy adults. For TCRbeta chain sequencing, PBMC samples were collected from trial participants at day 0 and at day 28 after the second dose. Regarding this clone: The target of this receptor is not known. No per-base quality is available; no much larger clone lies one base away.

This receptor was taken from an adult in good health. The sample consisted of peripheral blood, taken on day 0 of AZD1222 vaccination.

The CDR3 is CASRSGGFGTDTQYF. In nucleotide form, the sequence is TGTGCCAGCAGGTCAGGGGGCTTTGGCACAGATACGCAGTATTTT. Recombination joined TRBV28 with TRBJ2-3; the junction holds 8 bases that match TRBD1. As encoded in the germline V gene, CDR1 is MDHEN while CDR2 is SYDVKM. Trimming takes 6 bases off V and 1 base off J; junction bases not matched to a gene: 6. From the cysteine up to the phenylalanine, the CDR3 has a length of 15 residues. Of all the DNA, just the CDR3 is kept, 45 bases in frame from base 1.